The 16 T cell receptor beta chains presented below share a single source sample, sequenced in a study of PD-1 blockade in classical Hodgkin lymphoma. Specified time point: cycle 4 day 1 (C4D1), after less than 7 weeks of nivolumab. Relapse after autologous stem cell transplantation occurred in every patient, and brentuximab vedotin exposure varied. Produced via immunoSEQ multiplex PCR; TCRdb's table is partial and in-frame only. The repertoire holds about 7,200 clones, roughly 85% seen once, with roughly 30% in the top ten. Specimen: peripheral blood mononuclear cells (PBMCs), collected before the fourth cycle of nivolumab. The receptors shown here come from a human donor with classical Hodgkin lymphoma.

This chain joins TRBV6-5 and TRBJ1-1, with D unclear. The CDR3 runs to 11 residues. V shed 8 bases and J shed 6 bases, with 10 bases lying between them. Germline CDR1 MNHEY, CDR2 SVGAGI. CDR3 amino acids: CASFKVSEAFF. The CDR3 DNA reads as TGTGCCAGCTTCAAGGTTTCTGAAGCTTTCTTT.

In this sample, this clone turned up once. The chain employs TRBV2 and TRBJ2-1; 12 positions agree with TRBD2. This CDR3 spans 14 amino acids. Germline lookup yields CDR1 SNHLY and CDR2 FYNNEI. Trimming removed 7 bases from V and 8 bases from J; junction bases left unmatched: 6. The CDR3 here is CASTSGGGSHEQFF. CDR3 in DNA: TGTGCCAGCACTAGCGGGGGGGGGTCCCATGAGCAGTTCTTC. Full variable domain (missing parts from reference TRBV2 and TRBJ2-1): EPEVTQTPSHQVTQMGQEVILRCVPISNHLYFYWYRQILGQKVEFLVSFYNNEISEKSEIFDDQFSVERPDGSNFTLKIRSTKLEDSAMYFCASTSGGGSHEQFFGPGTRLTVL.

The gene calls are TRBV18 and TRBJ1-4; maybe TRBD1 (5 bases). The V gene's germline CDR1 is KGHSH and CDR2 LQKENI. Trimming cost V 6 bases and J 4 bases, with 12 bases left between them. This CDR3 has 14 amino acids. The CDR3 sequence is CASSPGLINEKLFF. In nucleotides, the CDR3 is TGTGCCAGCTCGCCGGGACTGATTAATGAAAAACTGTTTTTT.

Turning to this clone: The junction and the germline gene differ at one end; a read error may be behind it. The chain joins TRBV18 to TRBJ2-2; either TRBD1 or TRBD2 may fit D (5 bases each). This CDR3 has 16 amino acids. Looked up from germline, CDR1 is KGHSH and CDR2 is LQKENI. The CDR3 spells CASSPLERGVAGKLFF. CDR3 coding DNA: TGTGCCAGCTCACCTCTGGAGCGAGGGGTCGCCGGGAAGCTGTTTTTT. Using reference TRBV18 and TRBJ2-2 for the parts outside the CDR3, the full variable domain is NAGVMQNPRHLVRRRGQEARLRCSPMKGHSHVYWYRQLPEEGLKFMVYLQKENIIDESGMPKERFSAEFPKEGPSILRIQQVVRGDSAAYFCASSPLERGVAGKLFFGEGSRLTVL.

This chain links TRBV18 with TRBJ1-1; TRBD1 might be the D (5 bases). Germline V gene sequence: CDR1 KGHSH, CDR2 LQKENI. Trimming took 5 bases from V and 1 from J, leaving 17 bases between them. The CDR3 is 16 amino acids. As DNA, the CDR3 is TGTGCCAGCTCATATAAAGCCAGGGTTTCGAACACTGAAGCTTTCTTT. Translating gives CASSYKARVSNTEAFF.

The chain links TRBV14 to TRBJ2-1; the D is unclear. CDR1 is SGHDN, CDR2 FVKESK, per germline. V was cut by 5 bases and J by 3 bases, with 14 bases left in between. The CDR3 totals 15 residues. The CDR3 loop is CASSTRRGFYNEQFF. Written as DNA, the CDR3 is TGTGCCAGCAGCACCCGGCGTGGCTTCTACAATGAGCAGTTCTTC.

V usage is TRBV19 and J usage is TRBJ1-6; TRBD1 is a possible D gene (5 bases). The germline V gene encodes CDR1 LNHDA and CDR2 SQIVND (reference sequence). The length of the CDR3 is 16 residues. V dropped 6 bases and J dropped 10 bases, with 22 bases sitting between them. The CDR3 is CASSHLSQGGGSPLHF. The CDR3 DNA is TGTGCCAGTAGCCATCTATCTCAGGGCGGCGGGTCACCCCTCCACTTT.

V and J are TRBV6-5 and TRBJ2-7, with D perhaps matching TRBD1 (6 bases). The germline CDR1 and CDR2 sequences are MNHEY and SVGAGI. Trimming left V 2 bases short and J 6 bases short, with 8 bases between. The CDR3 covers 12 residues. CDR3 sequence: CASSYSRGEQYF. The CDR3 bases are TGTGCCAGCAGTTACAGCAGGGGCGAGCAGTACTTC.

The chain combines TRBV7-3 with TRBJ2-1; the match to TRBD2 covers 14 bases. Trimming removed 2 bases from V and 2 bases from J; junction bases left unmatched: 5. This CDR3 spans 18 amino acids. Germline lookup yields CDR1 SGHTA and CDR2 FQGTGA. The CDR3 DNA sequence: TGTGCCAGCAGCTTAGTTTCGACTAGCGGGGGGGCCTACAATGAGCAGTTCTTC. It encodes CASSLVSTSGGAYNEQFF.

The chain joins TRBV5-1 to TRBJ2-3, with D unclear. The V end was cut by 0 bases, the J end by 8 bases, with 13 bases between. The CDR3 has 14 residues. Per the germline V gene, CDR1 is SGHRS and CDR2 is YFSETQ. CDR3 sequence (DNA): TGCGCCAGCAGCTTGGTAGGCGGAACGGGTACGCAGTATTTT. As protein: CASSLVGGTGTQYF. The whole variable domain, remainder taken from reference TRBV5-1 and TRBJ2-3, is KAGVTQTPRYLIKTRGQQVTLSCSPISGHRSVSWYQQTPGQGLQFLFEYFSETQRNKGNFPGRFSGRQFSNSRSEMNVSTLELGDSALYLCASSLVGGTGTQYFGPGTRLTVL.

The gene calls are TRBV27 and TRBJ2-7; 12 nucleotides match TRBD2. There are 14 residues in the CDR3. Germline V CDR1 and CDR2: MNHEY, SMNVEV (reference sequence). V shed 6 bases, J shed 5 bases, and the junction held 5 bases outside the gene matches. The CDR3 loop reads CASRPSGGANEQYF. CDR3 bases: TGTGCCAGCAGGCCTAGCGGGGGGGCTAACGAGCAGTACTTC.

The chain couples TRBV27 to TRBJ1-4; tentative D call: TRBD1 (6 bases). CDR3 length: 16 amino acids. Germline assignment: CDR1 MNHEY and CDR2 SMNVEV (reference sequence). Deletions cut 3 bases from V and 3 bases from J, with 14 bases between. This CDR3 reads CASSLGAWGPNEKLFF. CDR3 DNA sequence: TGTGCCAGCAGTTTGGGGGCGTGGGGCCCTAATGAAAAACTGTTTTTT.

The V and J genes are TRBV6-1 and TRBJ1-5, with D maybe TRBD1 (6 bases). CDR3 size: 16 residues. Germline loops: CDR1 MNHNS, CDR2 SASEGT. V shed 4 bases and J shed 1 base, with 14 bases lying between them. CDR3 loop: CASSGQDRISNQPQHF. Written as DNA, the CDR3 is TGTGCCAGCAGTGGGCAAGACAGGATAAGCAATCAGCCCCAGCATTTT.

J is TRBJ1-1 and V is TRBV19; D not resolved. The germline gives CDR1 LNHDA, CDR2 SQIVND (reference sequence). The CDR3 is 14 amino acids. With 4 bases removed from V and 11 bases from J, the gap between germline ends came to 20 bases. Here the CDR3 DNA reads TGTGCCAGTAGTAGCCAGGCGCCAACCTCTGGGGCTTTCTTT. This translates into CASSSQAPTSGAFF. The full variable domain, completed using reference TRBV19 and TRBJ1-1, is DGGITQSPKYLFRKEGQNVTLSCEQNLNHDAMYWYRQDPGQGLRLIYYSQIVNDFQKGDIAEGYSVSREKKESFPLTVTSAQKNPTAFYLCASSSQAPTSGAFFGQGTRLTVV.

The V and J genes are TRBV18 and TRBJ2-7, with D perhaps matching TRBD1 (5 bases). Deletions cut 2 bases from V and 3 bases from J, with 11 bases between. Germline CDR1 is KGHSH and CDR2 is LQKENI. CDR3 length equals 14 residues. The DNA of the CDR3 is TGTGCCAGCTCACCAGTGTGGGGCCACTACGAGCAGTACTTC. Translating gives CASSPVWGHYEQYF.

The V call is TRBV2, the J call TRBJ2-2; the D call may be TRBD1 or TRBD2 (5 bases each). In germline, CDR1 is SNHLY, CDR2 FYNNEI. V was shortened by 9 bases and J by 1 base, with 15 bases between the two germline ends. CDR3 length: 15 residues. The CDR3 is CASRDRRMNTGELFF. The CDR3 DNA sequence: TGTGCCAGTAGGGACCGCAGAATGAACACCGGGGAGCTGTTTTTT.